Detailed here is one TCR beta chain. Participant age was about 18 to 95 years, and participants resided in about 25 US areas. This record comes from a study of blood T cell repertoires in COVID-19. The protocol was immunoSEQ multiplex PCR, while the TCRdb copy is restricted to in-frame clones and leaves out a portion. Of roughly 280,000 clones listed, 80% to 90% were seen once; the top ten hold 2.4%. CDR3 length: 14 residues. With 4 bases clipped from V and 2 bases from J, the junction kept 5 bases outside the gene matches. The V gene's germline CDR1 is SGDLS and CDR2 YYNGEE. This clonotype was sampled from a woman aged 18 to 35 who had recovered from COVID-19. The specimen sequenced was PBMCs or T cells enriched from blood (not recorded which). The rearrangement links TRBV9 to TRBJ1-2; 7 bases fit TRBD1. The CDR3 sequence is CASSPRTGNYGYTF. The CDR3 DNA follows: TGTGCCAGCAGCCCTCGGACAGGCAACTATGGCTACACCTTC.